Listed here are 21 T cell receptor beta chains from one sample, sequenced in a study of OX40 agonist ivuxolimab in advanced cancers. The table came from immunoSEQ multiplex PCR; TCRdb's copy has only in-frame clones and leaves some out. The sample shows 80,000 to 85,000 clones, roughly 84% of them seen only once. Sequenced here: CD4+ or CD8+ T cells sorted from blood, sampled in a trial of the OX40 agonist ivuxolimab. All receptors derive from an adult with an advanced solid tumor such as melanoma, head and neck, liver or kidney cancer.

V usage is TRBV5-1 and J usage is TRBJ1-3; 9 nucleotides align to TRBD1. V gave up 5 bases and J gave up 6 bases; unmatched junction bases: 9. The CDR3 contains 15 residues. Per germline, CDR1 SGHRS and CDR2 YFSETQ. In DNA, the CDR3 is TGCGCCAGCAGACCCGGGACAGGGAAACAAAACACCATATATTTT. Translating gives CASRPGTGKQNTIYF. The whole variable domain, filled in from reference TRBV5-1 and TRBJ1-3, reads KAGVTQTPRYLIKTRGQQVTLSCSPISGHRSVSWYQQTPGQGLQFLFEYFSETQRNKGNFPGRFSGRQFSNSRSEMNVSTLELGDSALYLCASRPGTGKQNTIYFGEGSWLTVV.

This chain joins TRBV15 and TRBJ1-1; the D is unclear. The germline CDR1 and CDR2 sequences are LNHNV and YYDKDF (reference sequence). This CDR3 has 14 amino acids. V was pared by 1 base and J by 9 bases, with 15 bases between. The CDR3 loop reads CATSRGSRGIQAFF. The CDR3 DNA reads as TGTGCCACCAGCAGAGGTTCGCGGGGAATCCAAGCTTTCTTT.

The chain joins TRBV29-1 to TRBJ2-5, with D tentatively TRBD1 (5 bases). The CDR3 is made up of 13 amino acids. Trimming took off 7 bases at V and 7 bases at J, with 19 bases between the two ends. The germline V gene has CDR1 SQVTM and CDR2 ANQGSEA. The CDR3 protein is CSGEEQIRGTQYF. Here the CDR3 DNA reads TGCAGCGGAGAAGAGCAGATTAGGGGGACCCAGTACTTC.

The chain uses TRBV21-1 and TRBJ2-1; TRBD2, as called in the table, went unchecked against the DNA. TRBV21-1 is described as a pseudogene. This CDR3 is built from 14 residues. The CDR3 coding sequence is TGTGCCAGCCCACTACCCGACGACTACAATGAGCAGTTCTTC. Translating gives CASPLPDDYNEQFF.

This clone came up a few times. J is TRBJ1-1 and V is TRBV2, with a tentative D call TRBD1 (6 bases). Trimming left V 8 bases short and J 7 bases short, with 17 bases between. Germline V gives CDR1 SNHLY, CDR2 FYNNEI. This CDR3 is 13 amino acids long. CDR3 protein: CASVAGDGDEAFF. The CDR3 region has the DNA TGTGCCAGCGTCGCAGGGGACGGGGATGAAGCTTTCTTT.

The chain carries TRBV19 and TRBJ2-1, with TRBD1 matching over 7 bases. With 2 bases clipped from V and 9 bases from J, the junction kept 4 bases outside the gene matches. This CDR3 spans 13 amino acids. Germline assignment: CDR1 LNHDA and CDR2 SQIVND (reference sequence). CDR3 region: CASSIKGASEQFF. CDR3 in DNA: TGTGCCAGTAGTATAAAGGGGGCAAGTGAGCAGTTCTTC. The full variable domain, its missing parts supplied by reference TRBV19 and TRBJ2-1, is DGGITQSPKYLFRKEGQNVTLSCEQNLNHDAMYWYRQDPGQGLRLIYYSQIVNDFQKGDIAEGYSVSREKKESFPLTVTSAQKNPTAFYLCASSIKGASEQFFGPGTRLTVL.

The J gene is TRBJ2-1, the V gene TRBV2, with 11 bases lining up with TRBD2. In germline, CDR1 is SNHLY, CDR2 FYNNEI. The V gene end was trimmed by 9 bases and the J gene end by 10 bases; junction bases not matched to a gene: 5. The CDR3 is 12 residues long. The CDR3 sequence is CASSGGAREQFF. As DNA, the CDR3 is TGTGCCAGTAGCGGGGGGGCCCGGGAGCAGTTCTTC.

This clone was observed a single time. The chain links TRBV7-2 to TRBJ2-5, with TRBD2 matching 16 bases. J was trimmed by 5 bases and V by 4 bases; bases with no gene match: 13. Germline loops: CDR1 SGHTA, CDR2 FQGNSA. This CDR3 is 19 amino acids long. The CDR3 here is CASSSRPGTSGGVRETQYF. DNA for the CDR3: TGTGCCAGCAGCTCGCGACCCGGGACTAGCGGGGGGGTTCGGGAGACCCAGTACTTC. Full variable domain (rest looked up from reference TRBV7-2 and TRBJ2-5): GAGVSQSPSNKVTEKGKDVELRCDPISGHTALYWYRQSLGQGLEFLIYFQGNSAPDKSGLPSDRFSAERTGGSVSTLTIQRTQQEDSAVYLCASSSRPGTSGGVRETQYFGPGTRLLVL.

The chain couples TRBV14 to TRBJ2-5; D perhaps matches TRBD2 (5 bases). The V gene's germline CDR1 is SGHDN and CDR2 FVKESK. This CDR3 is built from 15 residues. V was trimmed by 4 bases and J by 7 bases, leaving 19 bases between them. DNA for the CDR3: TGTGCCAGCAGCCGCCCCGACGGGGTCGGAGGGACCCAGTACTTC. Protein sequence: CASSRPDGVGGTQYF.

The chain employs TRBV6-5 and TRBJ1-1; D is perhaps TRBD1 (5 bases). V was trimmed by 0 bases and J by 6 bases, leaving 8 bases between them. The CDR3 extends over 13 amino acids. CDR1 and CDR2 (germline): MNHEY, SVGAGI. As DNA, the CDR3 is TGTGCCAGCAGTTACTCAGGGGTGCCTGAAGCTTTCTTT. Translation: CASSYSGVPEAFF.

This clone was counted a single time. This chain links TRBV30 with TRBJ2-7; 7 positions agree with TRBD1. Unmatched junction bases numbered 10, after V lost 1 base and J lost 4 bases. The CDR3 has 15 residues. Germline values: CDR1 GTSNPN, CDR2 SVGIG (reference sequence). Here the CDR3 DNA reads TGTGCCTGGAGTGCCGACAGGGCGAGAAGGTACGAGCAGTACTTC. This gives the protein CAWSADRARRYEQYF.

This clone was observed a single time. This chain joins TRBV5-8 and TRBJ2-7; D unresolved. V lost 0 bases and J lost 4, with 20 bases in between. The CDR3 covers 17 residues. Germline CDR1 is SGHTS and CDR2 is YDEGEE. CDR3 residues: CASSLAAGRERKYEQYF. CDR3 DNA: TGTGCCAGCAGCTTGGCCGCTGGGCGTGAAAGAAAGTACGAGCAGTACTTC.

The chain combines TRBV5-1 with TRBJ1-2, with 8 bases identical to TRBD1. The germline V gene encodes CDR1 SGHRS and CDR2 YFSETQ. Losses at the gene ends were 1 base for V and 7 bases for J; bases not matched to a gene: 9. This CDR3 is 15 amino acids long. This chain's CDR3 is CASSLIPGQGLGYTF. CDR3 nucleotide sequence: TGCGCCAGCAGCTTGATCCCCGGACAGGGACTTGGCTACACCTTC.

The rearrangement links TRBV7-2 to TRBJ1-2; 9 nucleotides align to TRBD1. Germline lookup yields CDR1 SGHTA and CDR2 FQGNSA. The CDR3 is 15 residues long. V gave up 2 bases and J gave up 1 base; unmatched junction bases: 2. In nucleotides, the CDR3 is TGTGCCAGCAGCTTAAGGACAGGGGTTAACTATGGCTACACCTTC. Protein sequence: CASSLRTGVNYGYTF.

The rearrangement links TRBV19 to TRBJ2-7; 7 bases match TRBD1. The germline V gene encodes CDR1 LNHDA and CDR2 SQIVND (reference sequence). CDR3 size: 13 residues. V shed 4 bases, J shed 3 bases, and the junction held 3 bases outside the gene matches. CDR3 sequence reads: CASSRGQIYEQYF. DNA for the CDR3: TGTGCCAGTAGTAGGGGACAGATCTACGAGCAGTACTTC.

V gene TRBV6-6 combines with J gene TRBJ2-1, with D hard to call. CDR3 length: 12 residues. Trimming pared 2 bases from V and 6 bases from J, leaving 5 bases between. From germline, CDR1 is MNHNY and CDR2 SVGAGI (reference sequence). In DNA form, the CDR3 reads TGTGCCAGCAGTTACATAGCCAATGAGCAGTTCTTC. It translates to CASSYIANEQFF.

V usage is TRBV18 and J usage is TRBJ2-2, with D hard to call. Trimming removed 1 base from V and 9 bases from J, with 9 bases in between. CDR1 KGHSH and CDR2 LQKENI come from the germline V gene. CDR3 length: 13 amino acids. The DNA for the CDR3 is TGTGCCAGCTCACCACTGCAGTCACGGGAGCTGTTTTTT. The encoded protein is CASSPLQSRELFF.

This clone was seen a single time. The CDR3 sequence: CAWSAPSGRAVFDEQFF. DNA for the CDR3: TGTGCCTGGAGTGCCCCCAGCGGGAGGGCCGTTTTCGATGAGCAGTTCTTC. V is TRBV30 and J is TRBJ2-1, with 10 nucleotides matching TRBD2. The J segment lost 8 bases and the V segment lost 1 base, leaving 14 bases of the junction unmatched. The CDR3 has 17 residues. The germline gives CDR1 GTSNPN, CDR2 SVGIG (reference sequence). Variable domain in full (rest from reference TRBV30 and TRBJ2-1): SQTIHQWPATLVQPVGSPLSLECTVEGTSNPNLYWYRQAAGRGLQLLFYSVGIGQISSEVPQNLSASRPQDRQFILSSKKLLLSDSGFYLCAWSAPSGRAVFDEQFFGPGTRLTVL.

The chain employs TRBV5-1 and TRBJ2-1; TRBD2 aligns across 7 bases. Germline V lookup: CDR1 SGHRS, CDR2 YFSETQ. V gave up 5 bases and J gave up 9 bases; unmatched junction bases: 17. The CDR3 sequence is 16 residues long. CDR3 sequence reads: CASRRAGSSAPTEQFF. The CDR3 nucleotides read TGCGCCAGCAGGAGAGCGGGAAGTTCCGCCCCTACTGAGCAGTTCTTC.

V gene TRBV19 combines with J gene TRBJ2-7; D remains unclear. CDR3 length: 15 amino acids. CDR1 and CDR2 from the germline V gene are LNHDA and SQIVND (reference sequence). The V gene lost 3 bases and the J gene lost 3 bases, with 15 bases spanning the gap. The DNA of the CDR3 is TGTGCCAGTAGTATGCACCCTCCCGGAGACTACGAGCAGTACTTC. Encoded protein: CASSMHPPGDYEQYF.

V is TRBV29-1 and J is TRBJ2-2; D not resolved. This CDR3 spans 10 amino acids. Trimming cost V 5 bases and J 6 bases, with 4 bases left between them. Germline V CDR1 and CDR2: SQVTM, ANQGSEA. CDR3 protein: CSVSAGELFF. For the CDR3, the DNA is TGCAGCGTTTCGGCCGGGGAGCTGTTTTTT.